A selection of T cell receptor beta chains follows, all from one sample in a study of T-cell reconstitution after alpha-beta-depleted transplantation in children. TCRdb passed the PCR reads through MiXCR, listing each CDR3 protein once. The repertoire holds approximately 400,000 distinct CDR3 sequences, with about a sixth as singletons. The sequencing here drew on PBMCs, mostly from graft donor cells, taken 360 days after TCRalphabeta/CD19-depleted stem cell transplant. Receptor source: a boy under two years old who had a stem cell transplant for Wiskott-Aldrich syndrome, so the T cells may come from the graft donor. Both conserved end residues are part of each CDR3. A D gene is named only where the DNA matches it firmly. Expanded clones get a size class; other rows say once, few or many, or leave the size out.

TRBJ2-1 NA TRBV7-2 many TGTGCCAGCAGCCGCAAGCGGGCCTCCTACAATGAGCAGTTCTTC CASSRKRASYNEQFF
TRBJ2-7 TRBD2 TRBV18 few TGTGCCAGCTCACCAGGGCTAGCGGGAAGCTACGAGCAGTACTTC CASSPGLAGSYEQYF
TRBJ2-7 TRBD1 TRBV5-1 NA TGCGCCAGCAGCTTCATGGGACAGTCCTACGAGCAGTACTTC CASSFMGQSYEQYF
TRBJ2-1 NA TRBV6-1 NA TGTGCCAGCAGTGAAGCTGGGGGAAGGGGCAATGAGCAGTTCTTC CASSEAGGRGNEQFF
TRBJ2-3 TRBD2 TRBV7-9 NA TGTGCCAGCAGCTATAGACTAGCGGGGGAGACGGATACGCAGTATTTT CASSYRLAGETDTQYF
TRBJ2-1 TRBD1 TRBV5-1 NA TGCGCCAGCAGCTTCGACGGACAGGTCTACAATGAGCAGTTCTTC CASSFDGQVYNEQFF
TRBJ2-2 TRBD2 TRBV6-1 NA TGTGCCAGCAGATCTAGCGGGGGAAACACCGGGGAGCTGTTTTTT CASRSSGGNTGELFF
TRBJ1-1 NA TRBV5-1 many TGCGCCAGCAGCTTACCAGGGAGCGAAGCTTTCTTT CASSLPGSEAFF
TRBJ2-4 TRBD1 TRBV4-1 NA TGCGCCAGCAGCCAAGACCCCCCACACCGACAGGGGGCCTTAAACATTCAGTACTTC CASSQDPPHRQGALNIQYF
TRBJ2-3 NA TRBV5-1 few TGCGCCAGCAGCTTCGATTATACGCAGTATTTT CASSFDYTQYF
TRBJ2-7 TRBD2 TRBV5-1 NA TGCGCCAGCAGCCCGCCCCGACTAGCGGGAGCCTACGAGCAGTACTTC CASSPPRLAGAYEQYF
TRBJ2-7 NA TRBV24-1 few TGTGCCACCAGCGCGGGCTCCTACGAGCAGTACTTC CATSAGSYEQYF
TRBJ2-7 NA TRBV29-1 many TGCAGCGTTGAAACGCAGGGGCGCGAGCAGTACTTC CSVETQGREQYF